This TCR beta chain stems from a study of T-cell memory formation after mild COVID-19. Broader study findings: Researchers found some responding clones in pre-infection memory, a sign that cross-reactive memory joined. CD4+ contracting clones were found mainly in CM and EM, and CD8+ ones in EMRA.

Of note for this clonotype: Its matching antigen is unknown.

Constant-segment primers were used for 5'RACE, and the resulting TCR alpha and TCR beta cDNA libraries carried sample barcodes and UMIs. One entry per CDR3 protein results from TCRdb running MiXCR on the 5' RACE reads. Of 200,000 or so distinct CDR3 sequences listed, around 19% are singletons. Material: PBMCs or a T cell subset sorted from them (not recorded which). This clonotype was obtained from an adult woman who had mild COVID-19 (a few samples of this study predate the infection). Cell type and time point are not known.

CDR3 coding DNA: TGTGCCAGCAAGCGGGCTACGAACACCGGGGAGCTGTTTTTT. Protein product: CASKRATNTGELFF. The V gene is TRBV6-5, the J gene TRBJ2-2; the D gene is possibly TRBD2 (6 bases). The CDR3 runs 14 residues. Per the germline V gene, CDR1 is MNHEY and CDR2 is SVGAGI. V lost 7 bases to trimming and J lost 0 bases, with 9 bases between them.